The next 25 T cell receptor beta chains were all read from a single sample in a study of blood T cell repertoires in COVID-19 (dated by TCRdb to 2020 to 2021). The library was made by the immunoSEQ multiplex PCR assay. The table was pulled from immuneACCESS by TCRdb, which kept in-frame rearrangements only. Such tables lose some clones; where checked, under half of the loss comes from unresolved V genes, and the rest has no known cause. For this sample there are some 150,000 clones; approximately 89% appear just once. The top ten constitute more than 0.75% of the sample. Sequencing was performed on PBMCs or T cells enriched from blood (not recorded which). The source is a young woman who had recovered from COVID-19.

The chain is built from TRBV10-3 and TRBJ2-6; a weak D match, TRBD1 (6 bases). V was pared by 6 bases and J by 1 base, with 19 bases between. From germline, CDR1 is ENHRY and CDR2 SYGVKD. This CDR3 is 18 amino acids long. The CDR3, as DNA: TGTGCCATCAGGGGTGACAGGCAAGCGTTATCTGGGGCCAACGTCCTGACTTTC. Translated, it gives CAIRGDRQALSGANVLTF.

The chain is built from TRBV4-1 and TRBJ2-7, with 7 bases aligning to TRBD1. With V trimmed by 4 bases and J by 4 bases, 7 bases remained unmatched. Germline values: CDR1 MGHRA, CDR2 YSYEKL. The length of the CDR3 is 14 residues. The CDR3 DNA follows: TGCGCCAGCAGCCCAAGACAGGGTTGGTACGAGCAGTACTTC. Translating it yields CASSPRQGWYEQYF.

The V gene is TRBV30, the J gene TRBJ1-1; the D is unclear. This CDR3 has 14 amino acids. V was cut by 1 base and J by 1 base, with 10 bases left in between. CDR1 is GTSNPN, CDR2 SVGIG, per germline (reference sequence). This CDR3 reads CAWSGARGNTEAFF. The CDR3 region has the DNA TGTGCCTGGAGTGGGGCCCGGGGGAACACTGAAGCTTTCTTT.

The chain recombines TRBV6-5 with TRBJ2-3; 8 nucleotides agree with TRBD2. The CDR3 spans 15 residues. Germline V gene sequence: CDR1 MNHEY, CDR2 SVGAGI. Trimming took 7 bases from V and 6 from J; bases not matched to a gene: 12. In nucleotides, the CDR3 is TGTGCCAGCACCCGACCGGGACTAGGGACCGATACGCAGTATTTT. Protein: CASTRPGLGTDTQYF.

V is TRBV5-1 and J is TRBJ2-3, with TRBD1 as a possible D gene (6 bases). This CDR3 is 13 amino acids long. V was shortened by 0 bases and J by 14 bases, with 16 bases between the two germline ends. CDR1 is SGHRS and CDR2 is YFSETQ in the germline V gene. The CDR3: CASSLAGDPRGYF. The DNA of the CDR3 is TGCGCCAGCAGCTTGGCCGGGGATCCCAGGGGGTATTTT.

This clone has a single count. The chain employs TRBV11-2 and TRBJ2-7, with 12 bases matching TRBD1. CDR1 SGHAT and CDR2 FQNNGV come from the germline V gene. The CDR3 contains 17 residues. Trimming at V came to 0 bases and at J to 6 bases, leaving 9 bases not matched to a gene. As DNA, the CDR3 is TGTGCCAGCAGCTTAGAGGCGGGGACAGGGGGCGCGTTCGAGCAGTACTTC. Its protein is CASSLEAGTGGAFEQYF.

This chain connects TRBV7-8 to TRBJ2-7, with D possibly being TRBD2 (5 bases). The CDR3 extends over 14 amino acids. Trimming removed 2 bases at V and 1 base at J, with 9 bases between. CDR1 is SGHVS, CDR2 FQNEAQ, per germline. CDR3: CASSLREGSYEQYF. The CDR3 DNA follows: TGTGCCAGCAGCTTACGTGAGGGTTCCTACGAGCAGTACTTC.

The chain has TRBV2 and TRBJ2-7; D is perhaps TRBD2 (6 bases). Trimming removed 6 bases at V and 3 bases at J, with 15 bases between. Germline V lookup: CDR1 SNHLY, CDR2 FYNNEI. The CDR3 spans 14 residues. This chain's CDR3 is CASRGSSGGYEQYF. In DNA, the CDR3 is TGTGCCAGCAGGGGGAGTAGCGGAGGCTACGAGCAGTACTTC.

The chain has TRBV7-9 and TRBJ1-1; maybe TRBD1 (5 bases). This CDR3 is 14 amino acids long. Germline V lookup: CDR1 SEHNR, CDR2 FQNEAQ (reference sequence). V shed 5 bases and J shed 1 base, with 11 bases lying between them. The CDR3 loop reads CASSTQQENTEAFF. The CDR3 DNA reads TGTGCCAGCAGCACCCAACAGGAGAACACTGAAGCTTTCTTT.

This chain joins TRBV27 and TRBJ2-7; tentatively, D is TRBD2 (5 bases). The CDR3 is made up of 11 amino acids. In germline, CDR1 is MNHEY, CDR2 SMNVEV (reference sequence). V dropped 6 bases and J dropped 8 bases, with 11 bases sitting between them. CDR3 sequence (DNA): TGTGCCAGCAGAAACGGGATACAGCAGTACTTC. Protein sequence: CASRNGIQQYF.

Only one count was recorded for this clone. V and J are TRBV5-1 and TRBJ2-6; D gene unclear. Trimming removed 5 bases at V and 0 bases at J, with 6 bases between. CDR3 size: 14 residues. CDR1 is SGHRS and CDR2 is YFSETQ in the germline V gene. This CDR3 is CASRSSSGANVLTF. CDR3 sequence (DNA): TGCGCCAGCAGAAGTAGCTCTGGGGCCAACGTCCTGACTTTC.

The V call is TRBV18, the J call TRBJ2-1, with TRBD1 matching 7 bases. With V trimmed by 3 bases and J by 0 bases, 2 bases remained unmatched. The CDR3 has 15 amino acids. Germline values: CDR1 KGHSH, CDR2 LQKENI. The CDR3 sequence is CASSPSGGSYNEQFF. CDR3 coding DNA: TGTGCCAGCTCACCCTCAGGGGGCTCCTACAATGAGCAGTTCTTC.

The chain links TRBV6-2 or TRBV6-3 to TRBJ2-7, with 12 bases identical to TRBD2. CDR3 length: 18 amino acids. With V trimmed by 2 bases and J by 3 bases, 11 bases remained unmatched. In germline, CDR1 is MNHEY, CDR2 SVGEGT. CDR3 DNA: TGTGCCAGCAGTTACAACCGTGGACTAGCGGGAAAGCTCTACGAGCAGTACTTC. It translates to CASSYNRGLAGKLYEQYF.

The chain carries TRBV6-5 and TRBJ1-6; D gene ambiguous. Germline V gene sequence: CDR1 MNHEY, CDR2 SVGAGI. Trimming took 6 bases from V and 7 from J, leaving 10 bases between them. CDR3 size: 13 residues. CDR3 region: CASRRTGNSPLHF. The DNA of the CDR3 is TGTGCCAGCAGGAGGACGGGAAATTCACCCCTCCACTTT.

V is TRBV5-1 and J is TRBJ1-5; TRBD1 matches at 7 bases. J was trimmed by 3 bases and V by 0 bases; bases with no gene match: 3. CDR1 is SGHRS, CDR2 YFSETQ, per germline. The CDR3 is made up of 15 amino acids. The CDR3 sequence: CASSLAGQFNQPQHF. The CDR3 DNA is TGCGCCAGCAGCTTGGCGGGACAGTTCAATCAGCCCCAGCATTTT.

The V call is TRBV6-2 or TRBV6-3, the J call TRBJ1-5; D is unresolved. The germline V and J ends were trimmed by 0 bases and 7 bases, with 10 bases remaining between them. This CDR3 is 14 amino acids long. Germline V lookup: CDR1 MNHEY, CDR2 SVGEGT. In DNA, the CDR3 is TGTGCCAGCAGTTACTCGATCGAGTCCCAGCCCCAGCATTTT. This sequence encodes CASSYSIESQPQHF.

This sequence joins TRBV9 and TRBJ2-1; 8 bases agree with TRBD2. After removal of 0 bases from V and 2 bases from J, the junction contained 4 bases not matched to a gene. There are 16 residues in the CDR3. CDR1 is SGDLS and CDR2 is YYNGEE in the germline V gene. CDR3 protein: CASSVDAGGAYNEQFF. In nucleotides, the CDR3 is TGTGCCAGCAGCGTAGATGCGGGAGGCGCCTACAATGAGCAGTTCTTC.

The chain couples TRBV5-1 to TRBJ2-7, with 9 bases matching TRBD2. The CDR3 runs to 17 residues. Germline CDR1 reads SGHRS; CDR2 reads YFSETQ. V lost 0 bases to trimming and J lost 3 bases; unmatched junction nucleotides: 10. CDR3 DNA sequence: TGCGCCAGCAGCTTGGATGTAGCGGGAGAATTTGGCTACGAGCAGTACTTC. The encoded protein is CASSLDVAGEFGYEQYF.

The chain combines TRBV7-9 with TRBJ2-2, with 9 bases that match TRBD2. The germline gives CDR1 SEHNR, CDR2 FQNEAQ (reference sequence). The CDR3 runs to 16 residues. J lost 3 bases, V lost 3 bases, and 5 bases had no gene match. As DNA, the CDR3 is TGTGCCAGCAGCTTGATAAGCGGGAGGTACACCGGGGAGCTGTTTTTT. This codes for CASSLISGRYTGELFF.

The CDR3 nucleotides are TGTGCCAGCAGTTTAGGCGGCGCCCCTGCGGATGAGCAGTTCTTC. It encodes CASSLGGAPADEQFF. The chain uses TRBV27 and TRBJ2-1; D unclear. V dropped 2 bases and J dropped 8 bases, with 16 bases sitting between them. The CDR3 extends over 15 amino acids. Germline assignment: CDR1 MNHEY and CDR2 SMNVEV (reference sequence).

The genes are TRBV7-9 and TRBJ1-1, with D uncertain. Germline V gene sequence: CDR1 SEHNR, CDR2 FQNEAQ (reference sequence). Trimming stripped 3 bases from V and 2 bases from J, with 10 bases between. This CDR3 has 14 residues. CDR3 protein: CASSFSGRNTEAFF. The CDR3 DNA sequence: TGTGCCAGCAGCTTTTCGGGGAGAAACACTGAAGCTTTCTTT.

This chain joins TRBV10-2 and TRBJ1-5, with D uncertain. Trimming removed 3 bases from V and 1 base from J, with 7 bases in between. Looked up from germline, CDR1 is WSHSY and CDR2 is SAAADI. The CDR3 has 14 residues. The CDR3 is CASSEQSSNQPQHF. The DNA of the CDR3 is TGCGCCAGCAGTGAACAGTCCAGCAATCAGCCCCAGCATTTT.

The V gene is TRBV30, the J gene TRBJ1-6; the D gene is possibly TRBD1 (5 bases). This CDR3 has 15 amino acids. Germline lookup yields CDR1 GTSNPN and CDR2 SVGIG (reference sequence). V was cut by 2 bases and J by 3 bases, with 11 bases left in between. In nucleotides, the CDR3 is TGTGCCTGGAGTTGGCAGGGCCTCTATAATTCACCCCTCCACTTT. It translates to CAWSWQGLYNSPLHF. The full variable domain, in which reference TRBV30 and TRBJ1-6 provide the parts outside the CDR3, is SQTIHQWPATLVQPVGSPLSLECTVEGTSNPNLYWYRQAAGRGLQLLFYSVGIGQISSEVPQNLSASRPQDRQFILSSKKLLLSDSGFYLCAWSWQGLYNSPLHFGNGTRLTVT.

This clone was recorded a few times. The chain links TRBV2 to TRBJ2-1; 12 bases align to TRBD2. This CDR3 has 19 residues. V lost 3 bases to trimming and J lost 1 base; unmatched junction nucleotides: 10. CDR1 is SNHLY, CDR2 FYNNEI, per germline. CDR3 residues: CASSEPGLAGRGSYNEQFF. The CDR3 nucleotides read TGTGCCAGCAGTGAGCCCGGACTAGCGGGAAGGGGATCCTACAATGAGCAGTTCTTC.

V is TRBV7-6 and J is TRBJ2-2; D is unclear. The CDR3 contains 16 residues. Germline assignment: CDR1 SGHVS and CDR2 FNYEAQ. V was cut by 4 bases and J by 6 bases, with 18 bases left in between. CDR3 loop: CASSSPGPFLSGELFF. The CDR3 DNA is TGTGCCAGCAGCTCCCCCGGTCCCTTTTTGTCCGGGGAGCTGTTTTTT.